The present T cell receptor beta chain was sequenced within a study of blood T cell repertoires in COVID-19. In the authors' workflow: It was from reference gene primer amplification that nucleated cell counts were estimated. This table comes from immunoSEQ multiplex PCR, and its TCRdb copy is limited to in-frame clones, with some not included. V, J and clone size derive from that table, while D and trimming were established from the DNA sequence. The table shows around 180,000 clones, with approximately 85% occurring only once. Recruited during active infection, patients (from Seattle) were subsequently followed longitudinally. The CDR3 totals 15 residues. Trimming cost V 10 bases and J 6 bases; bases outside gene matches: 12. The germline V gene has CDR1 ENHRY and CDR2 SYGVKD.

The TCR comes from a man at least 80 years old with COVID-19, enrolled during active disease. Sequencing input: peripheral blood. V is TRBV10-3 and J is TRBJ2-1; 10 bases map to TRBD2. Written as DNA, the CDR3 is TGTGCCACCCAGGGAGCGGGGGGGCGGGGCAATGAGCAGTTCTTC. This translates into CATQGAGGRGNEQFF.